Following are 29 T cell receptor beta chains from one sample sequenced in a study of control samples from healthy donors and cancer patients. TCRdb's copy holds only in-frame clones and misses some; the assay was immunoSEQ multiplex PCR. The table records more than 140,000 clones, less than 95% of them present only once. Specimen: blood. The source of these receptors is a young man in good health.

This clone was picked up one time. V usage is TRBV4-1 and J usage is TRBJ2-7, with a possible D match to TRBD1 (6 bases). The CDR3 runs to 14 residues. V lost 2 bases and J 6 bases, leaving 14 bases between the germline ends. CDR1 is MGHRA, CDR2 YSYEKL, per germline. The CDR3 nucleotides are TGCGCCAGCAGCCAATCCGCCGGGACACCCGAGCAGTACTTC. Amino acids: CASSQSAGTPEQYF.

The chain joins TRBV7-2 to TRBJ1-2; 8 nucleotides align to TRBD1. Germline CDR1 reads SGHTA; CDR2 reads FQGNSA. This CDR3 comprises 14 residues. V lost 4 bases to trimming and J lost 6 bases; unmatched junction nucleotides: 7. CDR3 protein: CASSSTGTGDGYTF. CDR3 DNA: TGTGCCAGCAGCTCCACCGGGACAGGAGATGGCTACACCTTC.

V is TRBV27 and J is TRBJ1-2; TRBD1 matches 10 bases. Germline-derived CDR1 and CDR2 are MNHEY and SMNVEV (reference sequence). Trimming cost V 5 bases and J 6 bases; bases outside gene matches: 12. CDR3 size: 16 residues. In DNA, the CDR3 is TGTGCCAGCAGTCACGTCGGGACAGGGGAATGGGATGGCTACACCTTC. Translating it yields CASSHVGTGEWDGYTF.

This sequence joins TRBV30 and TRBJ1-6; D is uncertain. Germline values: CDR1 GTSNPN, CDR2 SVGIG (reference sequence). Trimming removed 0 bases from V and 9 bases from J, with 6 bases in between. This CDR3 region has 12 residues. The CDR3 loop is CAWSVGSSPLHF. The CDR3 nucleotides read TGTGCCTGGAGTGTCGGGAGTTCACCCCTCCACTTT.

The V and J genes are TRBV4-2 and TRBJ1-2; D might be TRBD1 (6 bases). The CDR3 is 14 residues long. Trimming took off 0 bases at V and 4 bases at J, with 9 bases between the two ends. CDR1 is LGHNA and CDR2 is YNFKEQ in the germline V gene. CDR3 sequence reads: CASSQEDSSYGYTF. CDR3 DNA sequence: TGTGCCAGCAGCCAAGAGGACAGCAGCTATGGCTACACCTTC.

The genes are TRBV5-5 and TRBJ2-1; tentatively, D is TRBD1 (6 bases). This CDR3 comprises 14 residues. Germline V gene lookup returns CDR1 SGHKS and CDR2 YYEKEE (reference sequence). V was trimmed by 3 bases and J by 7 bases, leaving 14 bases between them. The CDR3 protein is CASSYYRVGNEQFF. CDR3 nucleotide sequence: TGTGCCAGCAGCTACTACAGGGTAGGGAATGAGCAGTTCTTC.

This clone has just one count. This chain links TRBV28 with TRBJ2-1, with D tentatively TRBD2 (6 bases). Germline loops: CDR1 MDHEN, CDR2 SYDVKM. Trimming took 2 bases from V and 15 from J, leaving 14 bases between them. The CDR3 covers 12 residues. The CDR3 coding sequence is TGTGCCAGCAGTTTAGGGGGACTTATCCTGTTCTTC. Amino acids: CASSLGGLILFF.

CDR3 DNA sequence: TGTGCCACTCACGAACAGGAGTCGGGGGCCAACGTCCTGACTTTC. Its protein is CATHEQESGANVLTF. The V gene is TRBV28, the J gene TRBJ2-6, with D tentatively TRBD1 (5 bases). CDR3 length: 15 amino acids. Germline V gene sequence: CDR1 MDHEN, CDR2 SYDVKM. Trimming took off 10 bases at V and 4 bases at J, with 17 bases between the two ends.

The CDR3 DNA follows: TGTGCCAGCAGCTTAACGAACGGTTGGACCGGGGAGCTGTTTTTT. It translates to CASSLTNGWTGELFF. This chain uses TRBV7-3 with TRBJ2-2; no clear D gene. The V and J ends lost 0 bases and 5 bases respectively, with 10 bases between them. The CDR3 extends over 15 amino acids. Germline V CDR1 and CDR2: SGHTA, FQGTGA.

The V call is TRBV4-2, the J call TRBJ1-2; D is undetermined. The germline CDR1 and CDR2 sequences are LGHNA and YNFKEQ. V was trimmed by 0 bases and J by 8 bases, leaving 16 bases between them. The CDR3 consists of 15 residues. In DNA form, the CDR3 reads TGTGCCAGCAGCCAAGAGGTGCAGACTTTTCACGGCTACACCTTC. Protein: CASSQEVQTFHGYTF.

V and J are TRBV6-6 and TRBJ2-7, with a possible D match to TRBD1 (7 bases). Trimming took 3 bases from V and 7 from J, leaving 16 bases between them. This CDR3 spans 14 amino acids. The germline V gene encodes CDR1 MNHNY and CDR2 SVGAGI (reference sequence). CDR3 residues: CASSYNPAGGEQYF. CDR3 DNA sequence: TGTGCCAGCAGTTATAATCCGGCAGGGGGGGAGCAGTACTTC.

The chain carries TRBV5-1 and TRBJ2-7; D may be TRBD1 or TRBD2 (5 bases each). V dropped 0 bases and J dropped 7 bases, with 14 bases sitting between them. Germline loops: CDR1 SGHRS, CDR2 YFSETQ. The length of the CDR3 is 14 residues. The CDR3 DNA is TGCGCCAGCAGCTTGGGGGGACCCAACCTAGAGCAGTACTTC. Translation gives CASSLGGPNLEQYF.

This chain connects TRBV28 to TRBJ2-7; D unresolved. The CDR3 covers 16 residues. Germline V gives CDR1 MDHEN, CDR2 SYDVKM. V lost 3 bases and J lost 0, with 15 bases in between. The CDR3 reads CASSLPDKIYSYEQYF. As DNA, the CDR3 is TGTGCCAGCAGTTTGCCCGATAAGATTTACTCCTACGAGCAGTACTTC.

CDR3 DNA: TGTGCCATCAGTACCGACAGGGGGTGGACTGAAGCTTTCTTT. Translated, it gives CAISTDRGWTEAFF. V gene TRBV10-3 combines with J gene TRBJ1-1, with 9 positions matching TRBD1. The CDR3 spans 14 residues. From germline, CDR1 is ENHRY and CDR2 SYGVKD. J was trimmed by 5 bases and V by 5 bases; bases with no gene match: 6.

The chain is built from TRBV18 and TRBJ1-4, with D tentatively TRBD1 (6 bases). Germline values: CDR1 KGHSH, CDR2 LQKENI. The CDR3 totals 17 residues. V was cut by 3 bases and J by 4 bases, with 18 bases left in between. The CDR3 nucleotides read TGTGCCAGCTCACCGTCCCGGGACATGGAACATAATGAAAAACTGTTTTTT. It translates to CASSPSRDMEHNEKLFF.

CDR3 sequence (DNA): TGTGCCAGCAGTTACTCAGGGGGACCGAACACTGAAGCTTTCTTT. Translated: CASSYSGGPNTEAFF. This sequence joins TRBV6-5 and TRBJ1-1; tentatively, D is TRBD1 (6 bases). The CDR3 runs 15 residues. V was shortened by 0 bases and J by 1 base, with 9 bases between the two germline ends. Germline lookup yields CDR1 MNHEY and CDR2 SVGAGI.

The chain joins TRBV5-6 to TRBJ2-3, with 9 bases fitting TRBD2. The CDR3 consists of 16 residues. Germline CDR1 is SGHDT and CDR2 is YYEEEE. The V gene end was trimmed by 1 base and the J gene end by 2 bases; junction bases not matched to a gene: 5. The CDR3 spells CASSLPPSGVTDTQYF. Written as DNA, the CDR3 is TGTGCCAGCAGCTTGCCCCCTAGCGGGGTCACAGATACGCAGTATTTT.

DNA of the CDR3: TGTGCCAGCAGTCCCGACAGGGGGGACTATGGCTACACCTTC. Amino acid sequence: CASSPDRGDYGYTF. The chain links TRBV3-1 (or the pseudogene TRBV3-2) to TRBJ1-2, with 9 bases matching TRBD1. Germline V gene data show CDR1 as LGHDT and CDR2 as YNNKEL (reference sequence). J gave up 3 bases and V 6 bases, and 5 bases lay outside the gene matches. This CDR3 is built from 14 residues.

This clone has a handful of counts. The chain links TRBV4-2 to TRBJ2-1, with TRBD2 matching over 7 bases. The germline V gene encodes CDR1 LGHNA and CDR2 YNFKEQ. This CDR3 spans 16 amino acids. The ends lost 4 bases at V and 6 bases at J; junction bases unmatched: 12. The CDR3 loop reads CASSLEPGGTRNEQFF. CDR3 in DNA: TGTGCCAGCAGCCTGGAGCCGGGGGGAACCCGCAATGAGCAGTTCTTC.

The chain employs TRBV3-1 (or the pseudogene TRBV3-2) and TRBJ1-1, with 12 positions matching TRBD1. The CDR3 runs 16 residues. In germline, CDR1 is LGHDT, CDR2 YNNKEL (reference sequence). V shed 3 bases, J shed 7 bases, and the junction held 9 bases outside the gene matches. CDR3 sequence: CASSHETGTGGGEAFF. CDR3 bases: TGTGCCAGCAGCCACGAGACCGGGACAGGGGGCGGTGAAGCTTTCTTT.

This chain joins TRBV18 and TRBJ1-5; 7 bases map to TRBD1. CDR1 and CDR2 from the germline V gene are KGHSH and LQKENI. CDR3 length: 16 amino acids. V lost 4 bases and J lost 4; bases outside the gene matches: 10. CDR3 nucleotides: TGTGCCAGCTCACGGTACCAGGACAGGATAAATCAGCCCCAGCATTTT. The encoded protein is CASSRYQDRINQPQHF. Supplemented by reference TRBV18 and TRBJ1-5, the full variable domain reads NAGVMQNPRHLVRRRGQEARLRCSPMKGHSHVYWYRQLPEEGLKFMVYLQKENIIDESGMPKERFSAEFPKEGPSILRIQQVVRGDSAAYFCASSRYQDRINQPQHFGDGTRLSIL.

The CDR3 sequence is CASSQVPILQGSYTEAFF. CDR3 in DNA: TGCGCCAGCAGCCAAGTCCCAATACTACAGGGGTCCTACACTGAAGCTTTCTTT. The chain has TRBV4-1 and TRBJ1-1, with 7 bases that match TRBD1. Germline CDR1 is MGHRA and CDR2 is YSYEKL. This CDR3 spans 18 amino acids. Unmatched junction bases numbered 14, after V lost 1 base and J lost 3 bases.

V gene TRBV7-9 combines with J gene TRBJ2-1; 7 bases are a match to TRBD1. CDR3 length: 16 residues. With V trimmed by 3 bases and J by 2 bases, 7 bases remained unmatched. CDR1 and CDR2 (germline): SEHNR, FQNEAQ (reference sequence). CDR3 sequence (DNA): TGTGCCAGCAGCTTTAAACAGGGGATGGCCTACAATGAGCAGTTCTTC. Its protein product is CASSFKQGMAYNEQFF.

The genes are TRBV5-1 and TRBJ1-4; TRBD1 matches 10 bases. The CDR3 is 16 residues long. The V gene's germline CDR1 is SGHRS and CDR2 YFSETQ. V lost 4 bases and J lost 7; bases outside the gene matches: 10. The CDR3 nucleotides are TGCGCCAGCAGCCTGACGACCGGGACAGGGGTTGAAAAACTGTTTTTT. Its protein is CASSLTTGTGVEKLFF.

J is TRBJ2-1 and V is TRBV5-8; no firm D call. The CDR3 has 10 residues. Trimming cost V 2 bases and J 9 bases, with 3 bases left between them. Germline V gene data show CDR1 as SGHTS and CDR2 as YDEGEE. This CDR3 reads CASSFGEQFF. CDR3 DNA: TGTGCCAGCAGCTTTGGTGAGCAGTTCTTC.

CDR3 amino acids: CASSIGTSGEIETQYF. CDR3 sequence (DNA): TGTGCCAGTAGTATAGGGACTAGCGGGGAGATCGAGACCCAGTACTTC. The J gene is TRBJ2-5, the V gene TRBV19; the match to TRBD2 covers 12 bases. This CDR3 spans 16 amino acids. Germline loops: CDR1 LNHDA, CDR2 SQIVND (reference sequence). Germline trimming cut 1 base from V and 5 bases from J; bases unmatched to any gene: 5.

This clone was detected only a few times. The chain joins TRBV4-1 to TRBJ1-4; 7 bases line up with TRBD1. CDR1 and CDR2 from the germline V gene are MGHRA and YSYEKL. CDR3 size: 15 residues. The junction had 9 bases not matched to a gene; V was cut back by 3 bases and J by 8 bases. DNA of the CDR3: TGCGCCAGCAGCCACGTGAGGTGGGACAGCGAAAAACTGTTTTTT. It translates to CASSHVRWDSEKLFF.

This clone was picked up one time. V gene TRBV24-1 combines with J gene TRBJ1-6; D is possibly TRBD1 (6 bases). This CDR3 contains 19 residues. The V and J ends lost 4 bases and 0 bases respectively, with 18 bases between them. Germline-derived CDR1 and CDR2 are KGHDR and SFDVKD. For the CDR3, the DNA is TGTGCCACCAGTGAGCCTGCCCGGACAGCAACCTCCTATAATTCACCCCTCCACTTT. This codes for CATSEPARTATSYNSPLHF.

Regarding this clone: Compared with germline, one end of the junction differs, possibly owing to a read error. V usage is TRBV11-3 and J usage is TRBJ2-5, with D possibly matching TRBD2 (7 bases). CDR1 SGHNT and CDR2 YENEEA come from the germline V gene. This CDR3 is built from 16 residues. The CDR3 reads CASSLDPMGGRETQYF. In DNA, the CDR3 is TGTGCCAGCAGCCTAGACCCGATGGGGGGGCGAGAGACCCAGTACTTC. Full variable domain (missing parts from reference TRBV11-3 and TRBJ2-5): EAGVVQSPRYKIIEKKQPVAFWCNPISGHNTLYWYLQNLGQGPELLIRYENEEAVDDSQLPKDRFSAERLKGVDSTLKIQPAELGDSAVYLCASSLDPMGGRETQYFGPGTRLLVL.